This T cell receptor (beta chain) was sequenced in a study of cytomegalovirus exposure and HLA in healthy donors (dated 2017 in TCRdb). A note on the overall study: An earlier analysis of some 600 of the donors reported about 260 Gb of sequence data and 95 million to 140 million unique TCR beta sequences obtained from approximately 180 million T cells. An early release covering just under 650 HLA-typed donors comprised about 320 gigabases of sequencing data and tens of millions of unique TCR sequences. The number of donors typed differed by locus, with roughly 629-640 for A, B, C, DRB1 and DQB1, approximately 500 for DQA1, 600 to 610 for DPA1, and 472 for DPB1. All discovery cohort repertoires had been generated on a single sequencing platform. HLA typing included class I and class II loci at four-digit resolution. The study used immunosequencing to profile the T cell repertoires of 666 subjects and linked those repertoires to cytomegalovirus serostatus. To predict cytomegalovirus infection status, the study combined high-throughput TCR immunosequencing, statistical association of individual TCRs with disease status, and machine learning. In addition to the first cohort of several hundred subjects, a separate validation cohort of 120 different subjects was used. An earlier analysis of approximately 580 of the donors used high-throughput TCR beta sequencing to judge whether each TCR beta V gene segment behaved as functional or pseudogenic. A few DR-DQ haplotypes were treated as single units for association and clustering because of strong linkage in the cohort. A later genetic analysis took genome-wide SNP genotypes for about three fifths of the roughly 700 donors and used that subset as a discovery cohort. The later analysis used no new phenotypic data to find candidate immune exposures, relying instead on TCR beta sequences and their occurrence across donors. On average, around 240,000 unique TCR beta nucleotide sequences were sequenced per donor among about 400 genotyped donors of the cohort, with 15% to 20% of those sequences being non-productive. The study aimed to test whether cataloging public T cell receptors could reveal signatures of past pathogen exposure. To study patterns of TCR occurrence, a later analysis re-analyzed previously published TCR beta repertoires from 550 to 800 donors and added high-resolution HLA genotyping. Donor age, sex, ethnicity and CMV serostatus were collected together with the repertoire data. Of the roughly 400 genotyped donors, over 80% were placed in the genetic ancestry cluster associated with self-reported Caucasian donors.

What the research found in general, with its limitations: In a later analysis, 15,000 to 20,000 TCR beta sequences were associated with specific HLA alleles at a false discovery rate of 0.05. A group of highly shared sequence variants was considered likely to be a technical artifact of the sequencing pipeline. According to the authors, the approach could potentially be generalized to other disease states and immunological phenotypes. Linkage disequilibrium might explain the correlated functional status among segregating V segments, but an unknown experimental factor could not be ruled out. In a later analysis, HLA-associated TCR beta chains showed more clonal expansion and lower generation probabilities than non-associated chains that were equally common. Because counts were too low, some 17 rarely observed V segments, including chromosome 9 orphons, were left out of the earlier analysis of over 550 of the donors. In a later analysis, several top co-occurrence clusters were reported to appear linked to parvovirus B19, influenza, CMV and Epstein-Barr virus. In vitro tests confirmed that three of the cytomegalovirus-associated TCR beta chains recognize cytomegalovirus antigens. In an earlier analysis of more than 450 of the donors, most TCR beta V segments were observed in productive rearrangements about 90% or about 30% of the time, broadly matching IMGT annotations. Because the 87-base-pair reads could not distinguish some IMGT-functional V segments, including TRBV6-2 and TRBV6-3, those segments were excluded. Across donors, most TCR sequences were observed very rarely, whereas some public TCRs were present in many individuals. In a later analysis, TCR association rates were found to vary across HLA loci, with the most associated TCRs seen for DRB1 alleles and the fewest for HLA-C alleles. Because some donors lacked HLA typing at each locus, the association tests relied only on the typed subset. The cohort was sequenced for TCR beta chains only, and without alpha or paired-chain data the features that could be detected were limited. An association between a missense DCLRE1C variant and V-gene and J-gene trimming of TCR beta chains was found in a later genetic analysis and replicated in an independent cohort. In a later analysis, most CMV-associated TCR beta chains were found to appear HLA-restricted, with HLA associations seemingly driven largely by CMV exposure. Immune exposure information for the cohort was limited to CMV serostatus. A further reported finding was that TCR beta sequences accurately predicted the HLA-A and HLA-B alleles for most subjects in the first cohort. Roughly uniform sequencing depth across donors was assumed in presence/absence analyses, although this assumption may not hold. In a later genetic analysis, fewer N-insertions in productive TCRs were reported among donors in an Asian-associated ancestry cluster than the roughly 700-donor mean. In the study, approximately 160 TCR beta chains were listed as associated with cytomegalovirus. Cytomegalovirus status was reported to be diagnosed by the classifier with high specificity and sensitivity in both the original and validation cohorts. Strong co-occurrence of HLA alleles, especially DR and DQ, made assigning TCR associations to individual alleles difficult.

From the cysteine through the phenylalanine, the CDR3 covers 16 amino acids. Just the 48-base CDR3 DNA is kept, in frame starting at base 1. Sequences SGDLS (CDR1) and YYNGEE (CDR2) are obtained from the germline V gene. Ends trimmed: V by 2 bases, J by 6 bases; bases unmatched to a gene: 5. The protocol used for the library was the immunoSEQ multiplex PCR assay. For the multiplex PCR, a mixture combining 60 forward primers for TCR Vbeta segments and 13 reverse primers for TCR Jbeta segments was used. The CDR3 region of rearranged TCR beta genes was amplified from genomic DNA by a multiplex PCR assay. On the Illumina HiSeq System, the amplified TCR beta libraries were sequenced as 87-base-pair reads. In the authors' own workflow: Across the 500 to 700 repertoires, a later analysis counted 60 million to 90 million unique TCR beta chains, about 10 million of which were shared by at least two donors. Raw reads were error-corrected and collapsed into unique sequences by a nearest-neighbor algorithm in which closely related sequences were merged to remove PCR and sequencing errors. V, D and J gene segments were assigned by aligning CDR3 sequences to IMGT reference sequences. For a sequence to be retained, a match of at least six nucleotides was required to both a V gene segment and a J gene segment. A rearrangement was called productive if the CDR3 had no stop codons and remained in frame with V and J, and every other rearrangement was called non-productive. CDR3 was defined by IMGT convention, running from the second conserved V-encoded cysteine to the conserved J-encoded phenylalanine. The earlier analysis of 550 to 650 of the donors excluded any sequence lacking an unambiguous match to a single V gene segment. An earlier analysis of 587 of the donors classified V segments as functional when productive rearrangements were above 56.7% and as segregating when the standard deviation between donors was above 5%. A statistical classification framework was developed to diagnose cytomegalovirus status using the catalog of TCR beta chain sequences. V and J gene assignment, in a later analysis, came from comparing TCR nucleotide sequences with IMGT/GENE-DB human TR gene sequences. In a later analysis, CDR3 sequences and most-parsimonious VDJ recombination scenarios were assigned using the TCRdist pipeline. In a later analysis, each TCR beta chain was defined by its CDR3 amino acid sequence together with its V-gene family, and reads lacking a unique V-gene family were excluded. A later analysis removed 550 to 700 highly shared, low-generation-probability nucleotide sequences to deal with suspected cross-contamination and a sequencing artifact. For each public chain, a later analysis derived a clonal expansion index from normalized ranks of inferred template counts within each repertoire. Generation probabilities in a later analysis came from a VDJ recombination model fitted to out-of-frame rearrangements, and those results were checked against IGoR. Hypergeometric tests were used in a later analysis to score TCR-TCR, TCR-HLA and TCR-CMV co-occurrence, with a repertoire-size bias correction applied to the TCR pairs. False discovery rates were estimated in a later analysis by permuting HLA or CMV assignments 20 times. In a later analysis, co-occurring TCRs were grouped using DBSCAN, with TCRdist sequence similarity added in when clustering inside HLA-allele-positive subsets. Repertoires with fewer than 30,000 or more than 120,000 public chains were left out of co-occurrence clustering, as were a handful of repertoires with anomalous nucleotide sharing. Entries here come from immuneACCESS through TCRdb and include only in-frame sequences with V and J called. Some clones fail to appear in such tables; in the studies checked, an unresolved V gene covers under half of the shortfall, and the cause of the remainder is unknown. V, J and clone size are taken as reported in that table, and D and trimming were inferred from the DNA itself. The sample table holds more than 75,000 clones, of which over 65% were seen once. Clones ranked in the top ten supply more than 8.5% of the sample.

The cohort comprised some 680 healthy bone marrow donors. At the time of sampling, all cohort members were nominally healthy, though unrecorded immune exposures were likely present. The donor was CMV seropositive and was included in the group of some 290 seropositive cohort members. A peripheral blood sample was provided by each donor, and peripheral blood mononuclear cells were used for TCR beta sequencing. Genomic DNA was extracted from the blood cell samples with the Qiagen DNeasy Blood Extraction Kit. Details on this clone: No antigen is known for it. Base quality data are lacking; no much larger clone is found one base away.

The clonotype originates from a man aged 35 to 55 in good health and CMV-seropositive. This chain is built from TRBV9 and TRBJ2-1, with 13 junctional bases fitting TRBD2. Sequenced material: PBMCs. The CDR3 has the sequence CASSVLGTSGVNEQFF. The DNA sequence is given as TGTGCCAGCAGCGTTCTCGGGACTAGCGGGGTCAATGAGCAGTTCTTC.